Listed below are T cell receptor beta chains from one sample, sequenced in a study of blood T cell repertoires in COVID-19. TCRdb's table, derived via immunoSEQ multiplex PCR, lists solely in-frame clones and lacks some. The top ten hold roughly 18% of the sample, which has about 330,000 clones, 92% seen once. Material: PBMCs or T cells enriched from blood (not recorded which). The receptors shown here come from a woman aged 30 to 39 who had recovered from COVID-19. Each CDR3 is given with its conserved first and last residue. A D gene is named only where the DNA matches it firmly. Expanded clones are given a class, and other clones once, few, many or no size at all.

d_gene: TRBD2
v_gene: TRBV28
j_gene: TRBJ2-7
abundance: NA
CDR3aa: CASSSSSGSGYEQYF
CDR3nt: TGTGCCAGCAGTTCCTCTAGCGGGAGTGGGTACGAGCAGTACTTC

d_gene: NA
v_gene: TRBV3-1/TRBV3-2
j_gene: TRBJ2-4
abundance: NA
CDR3aa: CASSQGLVGKYF
CDR3nt: TGTGCCAGCAGCCAAGGACTAGTCGGGAAGTACTTC

d_gene: NA
v_gene: TRBV12-5
j_gene: TRBJ1-3
abundance: NA
CDR3aa: CASGLVQRGGGGNTIYF
CDR3nt: TGTGCTAGTGGTTTGGTACAGAGGGGGGGCGGTGGAAACACCATATATTTT

d_gene: NA
v_gene: TRBV3-1/TRBV3-2
j_gene: TRBJ1-1
abundance: NA
CDR3aa: CASSQVKTERAFF
CDR3nt: TGTGCCAGCAGCCAAGTGAAAACTGAGAGGGCTTTCTTT

d_gene: NA
v_gene: TRBV11-1
j_gene: TRBJ2-3
abundance: NA
CDR3aa: CASSLGLATDTQYF
CDR3nt: TGTGCCAGCAGCTTAGGTCTAGCGACTGATACGCAGTATTTT

d_gene: NA
v_gene: TRBV4-3
j_gene: TRBJ1-1
abundance: NA
CDR3aa: CASSQYRSTEAFF
CDR3nt: TGCGCCAGCAGCCAATACAGGTCCACTGAAGCTTTCTTT

d_gene: NA
v_gene: TRBV6-5
j_gene: TRBJ2-2
abundance: NA
CDR3aa: CASSYLEIGELFF
CDR3nt: TGTGCCAGCAGTTACTTGGAGATCGGGGAGCTGTTTTTT

d_gene: NA
v_gene: TRBV4-1
j_gene: TRBJ1-4
abundance: NA
CDR3aa: CASSQAAGPGREKLFF
CDR3nt: TGCGCCAGCAGCCAAGCGGCAGGGCCCGGGAGAGAAAAACTGTTTTTT

d_gene: TRBD1
v_gene: TRBV29-1
j_gene: TRBJ1-1
abundance: NA
CDR3aa: CSVETGTDYTEAFF
CDR3nt: TGCAGCGTTGAAACCGGGACAGACTACACTGAAGCTTTCTTT

d_gene: NA
v_gene: TRBV5-4
j_gene: TRBJ1-2
abundance: NA
CDR3aa: CASSLALERSGYTF
CDR3nt: TGTGCCAGCAGCTTGGCCCTCGAGAGGTCTGGCTACACCTTC

d_gene: TRBD1
v_gene: TRBV7-9
j_gene: TRBJ1-3
abundance: NA
CDR3aa: CASSMTGQGGNTIYF
CDR3nt: TGTGCCAGCAGCATGACGGGACAGGGAGGAAACACCATATATTTT

d_gene: NA
v_gene: TRBV12-3/TRBV12-4
j_gene: TRBJ1-3
abundance: NA
CDR3aa: CASSRGSGNTIYF
CDR3nt: TGTGCCAGCAGTCGGGGTTCCGGAAACACCATATATTTT

d_gene: NA
v_gene: TRBV9
j_gene: TRBJ2-3
abundance: NA
CDR3aa: CASSLPAATDTQYF
CDR3nt: TGTGCCAGCAGCCTGCCGGCGGCCACAGATACGCAGTATTTT

d_gene: NA
v_gene: TRBV4-3
j_gene: TRBJ2-7
abundance: NA
CDR3aa: CASSQDFGVLGGHEQYF
CDR3nt: TGCGCCAGCAGCCAAGACTTCGGAGTCCTGGGGGGTCACGAGCAGTACTTC

d_gene: NA
v_gene: TRBV5-6
j_gene: TRBJ1-1
abundance: NA
CDR3aa: CASSPAGVTTEAFF
CDR3nt: TGTGCCAGCAGCCCGGCAGGGGTTACCACTGAAGCTTTCTTT

d_gene: TRBD2
v_gene: TRBV3-1/TRBV3-2
j_gene: TRBJ2-1
abundance: NA
CDR3aa: CASSQDPGLAGVTAEQFF
CDR3nt: TGTGCCAGCAGCCAAGATCCTGGGCTAGCGGGAGTTACCGCTGAGCAGTTCTTC

d_gene: NA
v_gene: TRBV4-2
j_gene: TRBJ1-3
abundance: NA
CDR3aa: CASSQGGTNSGNTIYF
CDR3nt: TGTGCCAGCAGCCAAGGTGGGACAAACTCTGGAAACACCATATATTTT

d_gene: NA
v_gene: TRBV5-1
j_gene: TRBJ1-1
abundance: NA
CDR3aa: CASSFWSPNTEAFF
CDR3nt: TGCGCCAGCAGCTTCTGGAGCCCGAACACTGAAGCTTTCTTT

d_gene: NA
v_gene: TRBV28
j_gene: TRBJ2-2
abundance: NA
CDR3aa: CASNSGMTGELFF
CDR3nt: TGTGCCAGCAATTCCGGGATGACCGGGGAGCTGTTTTTT

d_gene: TRBD2
v_gene: TRBV6-5
j_gene: TRBJ2-3
abundance: NA
CDR3aa: CASSYLTSGAQDTQYF
CDR3nt: TGTGCCAGCAGTTACCTGACTAGCGGGGCGCAGGATACGCAGTATTTT

d_gene: NA
v_gene: TRBV29-1
j_gene: TRBJ2-4
abundance: once
CDR3aa: CSAARMFGSTQDIQYF
CDR3nt: TGCAGCGCCGCCCGAATGTTCGGGTCCACTCAAGACATTCAGTACTTC

d_gene: NA
v_gene: TRBV4-2
j_gene: TRBJ1-4
abundance: NA
CDR3aa: CASSRDRWGRTTNEKLFF
CDR3nt: TGTGCCAGCAGCCGAGATAGGTGGGGGAGGACAACTAATGAAAAACTGTTTTTT

d_gene: NA
v_gene: TRBV15
j_gene: TRBJ1-1
abundance: NA
CDR3aa: CATSRGSHRRTEAFF
CDR3nt: TGTGCCACCAGCAGAGGGTCCCACAGGCGCACTGAAGCTTTCTTT

d_gene: NA
v_gene: TRBV12-1
j_gene: TRBJ2-1
abundance: NA
CDR3aa: CASSLNDRVNEQFF
CDR3nt: TGTGCCAGCAGCTTAAACGACAGGGTCAATGAGCAGTTCTTC

d_gene: NA
v_gene: TRBV6-5
j_gene: TRBJ2-7
abundance: NA
CDR3aa: CASRKVGGSYEQYF
CDR3nt: TGTGCCAGCAGGAAGGTTGGAGGCTCCTACGAGCAGTACTTC

d_gene: NA
v_gene: TRBV19
j_gene: TRBJ1-4
abundance: NA
CDR3aa: CASSISQGEKLFF
CDR3nt: TGTGCCAGTAGTATATCCCAGGGCGAAAAACTGTTTTTT

d_gene: NA
v_gene: TRBV12-5
j_gene: TRBJ2-1
abundance: NA
CDR3aa: CASARDTTGGNEQFF
CDR3nt: TGTGCTAGTGCGAGGGACACGACGGGGGGCAATGAGCAGTTCTTC

d_gene: NA
v_gene: TRBV7-9
j_gene: TRBJ2-7
abundance: NA
CDR3aa: CASSTSQTGTHEQYF
CDR3nt: TGTGCCAGCAGCACCTCGCAAACAGGGACCCACGAGCAGTACTTC

d_gene: NA
v_gene: TRBV5-8
j_gene: TRBJ2-7
abundance: NA
CDR3aa: CASSRWTNYEQYF
CDR3nt: TGTGCCAGCAGCAGATGGACAAACTACGAGCAGTACTTC

d_gene: TRBD2
v_gene: TRBV28
j_gene: TRBJ2-1
abundance: NA
CDR3aa: CATSGRDNEQFF
CDR3nt: TGTGCCACTAGCGGGAGAGATAATGAGCAGTTCTTC

d_gene: NA
v_gene: TRBV7-3
j_gene: TRBJ2-1
abundance: NA
CDR3aa: CASSDSGKLREQFF
CDR3nt: TGTGCCAGCAGTGATAGCGGAAAGCTTAGGGAGCAGTTCTTC

d_gene: NA
v_gene: TRBV28
j_gene: TRBJ1-1
abundance: NA
CDR3aa: CASTQENTEAFF
CDR3nt: TGTGCCAGTACACAGGAGAACACTGAAGCTTTCTTT

d_gene: NA
v_gene: TRBV2
j_gene: TRBJ2-7
abundance: NA
CDR3aa: CASSIALGEQYF
CDR3nt: TGTGCCAGCAGTATCGCCCTCGGGGAGCAGTACTTC

d_gene: TRBD2
v_gene: TRBV4-1
j_gene: TRBJ2-1
abundance: NA
CDR3aa: CASSQHLLAGGPGINNEQFF
CDR3nt: TGCGCCAGCAGCCAACATTTACTAGCGGGAGGGCCTGGTATCAACAATGAGCAGTTCTTC

d_gene: TRBD1
v_gene: TRBV28
j_gene: TRBJ1-5
abundance: NA
CDR3aa: CASRGQGNQPQHF
CDR3nt: TGTGCCAGCAGGGGACAGGGGAATCAGCCCCAGCATTTT

d_gene: TRBD1
v_gene: TRBV28
j_gene: TRBJ1-2
abundance: NA
CDR3aa: CASRQGQISYGYTF
CDR3nt: TGTGCCAGCCGCCAGGGACAGATAAGCTATGGCTACACCTTC

d_gene: NA
v_gene: TRBV6-4
j_gene: TRBJ1-1
abundance: NA
CDR3aa: CASTPIGPDRWRNTEAFF
CDR3nt: TGTGCCAGCACCCCCATCGGACCAGACAGGTGGAGGAACACTGAAGCTTTCTTT

d_gene: TRBD2
v_gene: TRBV9
j_gene: TRBJ2-1
abundance: NA
CDR3aa: CASSVRLTSGSPYNEQFF
CDR3nt: TGTGCCAGCAGCGTTCGACTGACTAGCGGGAGTCCCTACAATGAGCAGTTCTTC

d_gene: NA
v_gene: TRBV6-2/TRBV6-3
j_gene: TRBJ2-7
abundance: once
CDR3aa: CASTPNPGYEQYF
CDR3nt: TGTGCCAGCACCCCAAACCCAGGCTACGAGCAGTACTTC

d_gene: TRBD2
v_gene: TRBV3-1/TRBV3-2
j_gene: TRBJ2-1
abundance: NA
CDR3aa: CASSQLWREGHDEQFF
CDR3nt: TGTGCCAGCAGCCAATTATGGCGGGAGGGCCACGATGAGCAGTTCTTC

d_gene: TRBD1
v_gene: TRBV7-9
j_gene: TRBJ1-2
abundance: NA
CDR3aa: CASSSRTGEDYGYTF
CDR3nt: TGTGCCAGCAGCTCAAGGACAGGGGAGGACTATGGCTACACCTTC

d_gene: TRBD2
v_gene: TRBV4-2
j_gene: TRBJ2-1
abundance: NA
CDR3aa: CASSQEGASGGNEQFF
CDR3nt: TGTGCCAGCAGCCAAGAAGGGGCTAGCGGGGGCAATGAGCAGTTCTTC

d_gene: TRBD1
v_gene: TRBV15
j_gene: TRBJ1-6
abundance: NA
CDR3aa: CATSRGGQGTRSPLHF
CDR3nt: TGTGCCACCAGCAGGGGAGGACAGGGGACCCGATCACCCCTCCACTTT

d_gene: NA
v_gene: TRBV2
j_gene: TRBJ1-2
abundance: NA
CDR3aa: CASREDSHGYTF
CDR3nt: TGTGCCAGCAGGGAAGACTCCCATGGCTACACCTTC

d_gene: NA
v_gene: TRBV28
j_gene: TRBJ1-5
abundance: NA
CDR3aa: CASRPGGPNQPQHF
CDR3nt: TGTGCCAGCAGACCGGGGGGCCCCAATCAGCCCCAGCATTTT

d_gene: TRBD2
v_gene: TRBV9
j_gene: TRBJ2-7
abundance: NA
CDR3aa: CASSLGGTSGNYEQYF
CDR3nt: TGTGCCAGCAGCCTAGGGGGGACTAGCGGGAACTACGAGCAGTACTTC

d_gene: NA
v_gene: TRBV4-3
j_gene: TRBJ2-1
abundance: NA
CDR3aa: CASSPSPGTSGFF
CDR3nt: TGCGCCAGCAGCCCTTCACCCGGGACATCAGGGTTCTTC

d_gene: TRBD2
v_gene: TRBV19
j_gene: TRBJ2-1
abundance: NA
CDR3aa: CASSFSRGDEQFF
CDR3nt: TGTGCCAGTAGTTTTTCCCGGGGGGATGAGCAGTTCTTC

d_gene: TRBD1
v_gene: TRBV5-1
j_gene: TRBJ2-1
abundance: NA
CDR3aa: CASSFGQTGFEQFF
CDR3nt: TGCGCCAGCAGCTTCGGTCAGACAGGGTTTGAGCAGTTCTTC

d_gene: NA
v_gene: TRBV30
j_gene: TRBJ1-1
abundance: NA
CDR3aa: CAWSSTQVPHF
CDR3nt: TGTGCCTGGAGTAGTACTCAAGTCCCCCATTTT

d_gene: NA
v_gene: TRBV12-3/TRBV12-4
j_gene: TRBJ1-1
abundance: once
CDR3aa: CASRSRLNTEAFF
CDR3nt: TGTGCCAGCAGAAGCCGGTTGAACACTGAAGCTTTCTTT

d_gene: NA
v_gene: TRBV18
j_gene: TRBJ1-3
abundance: NA
CDR3aa: CASSPNHRTDGNTIYF
CDR3nt: TGTGCCAGCTCGCCAAACCACCGGACAGATGGAAACACCATATATTTT

d_gene: TRBD2
v_gene: TRBV4-2
j_gene: TRBJ2-7
abundance: NA
CDR3aa: CASSPGLAGVYEQYF
CDR3nt: TGTGCCAGCAGCCCGGGACTAGCGGGAGTCTACGAGCAGTACTTC

d_gene: NA
v_gene: TRBV19
j_gene: TRBJ2-1
abundance: NA
CDR3aa: CASTLKRGSLTNEQFF
CDR3nt: TGTGCCAGTACCCTCAAACGGGGGTCCCTGACCAATGAGCAGTTCTTC

d_gene: NA
v_gene: TRBV5-1
j_gene: TRBJ2-5
abundance: NA
CDR3aa: CASSESQETQYF
CDR3nt: TGCGCCAGCAGCGAGAGCCAAGAGACCCAGTACTTC

d_gene: NA
v_gene: TRBV5-4
j_gene: TRBJ2-7
abundance: NA
CDR3aa: CASSLEDSSYEQYF
CDR3nt: TGTGCCAGCAGCTTGGAAGACAGCTCCTACGAGCAGTACTTC

d_gene: NA
v_gene: TRBV7-2
j_gene: TRBJ2-2
abundance: NA
CDR3aa: CASSLEGAYTGELFF
CDR3nt: TGTGCCAGCAGCTTAGAAGGGGCGTACACCGGGGAGCTGTTTTTT